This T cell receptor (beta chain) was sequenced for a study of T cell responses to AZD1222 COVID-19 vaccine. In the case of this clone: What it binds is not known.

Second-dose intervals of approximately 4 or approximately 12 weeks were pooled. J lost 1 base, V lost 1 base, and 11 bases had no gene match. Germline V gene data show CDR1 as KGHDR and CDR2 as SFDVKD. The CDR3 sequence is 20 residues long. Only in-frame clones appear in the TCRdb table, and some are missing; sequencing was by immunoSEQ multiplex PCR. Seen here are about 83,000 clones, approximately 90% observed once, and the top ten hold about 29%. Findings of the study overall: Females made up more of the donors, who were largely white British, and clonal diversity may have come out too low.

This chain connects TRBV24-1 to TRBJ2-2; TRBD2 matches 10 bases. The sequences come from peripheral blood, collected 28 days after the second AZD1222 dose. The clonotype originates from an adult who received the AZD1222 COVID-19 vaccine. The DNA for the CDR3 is TGTGCCACCAGTGATTTTAGTAAATTTGGACTAGCGGAGAACACCGGGGAGCTGTTTTTT. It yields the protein CATSDFSKFGLAENTGELFF.